Listed here are 17 T cell receptor beta chains from one sample, sequenced in a study of stem cell transplantation in POMP-related autoinflammatory disease (dated by TCRdb to the early 2020s). The sample's time point label is to be understood as: before hematopoietic stem cell transplant. The method was the immunoSEQ multiplex PCR assay. TCRdb holds this immuneACCESS table with in-frame rearrangements only. Some clones are missing; in checked studies, unresolved V genes explain under half, and the rest has no known cause. For this sample the table gives roughly 28,000 clones, of which approximately 78% were detected only once. Approximately 2.3% of the sample lies in the top ten. This specimen was CD4+ T cells from PBMCs, taken before stem cell transplantation. These receptors originate from a human donor with POMP-related autoinflammation and immune dysregulation (PRAID).

This clone showed up just a few times. The rearrangement joins TRBV7-9 to TRBJ1-1; 8 bases line up with TRBD1. V lost 4 bases, J lost 2 bases, and 9 bases stayed unmatched. The CDR3 consists of 16 residues. The germline V gene has CDR1 SEHNR and CDR2 FQNEAQ (reference sequence). The CDR3 DNA reads TGTGCCAGCAGCTCTGGACAGGGCCAGGTAAACACTGAAGCTTTCTTT. Translated: CASSSGQGQVNTEAFF.

The rearrangement joins TRBV4-1 to TRBJ2-7; perhaps TRBD1 as D (6 bases). This CDR3 is built from 14 residues. The V end was cut by 4 bases, the J end by 2 bases, with 12 bases between. Germline values: CDR1 MGHRA, CDR2 YSYEKL. Written as DNA, the CDR3 is TGCGCCAGCAGCCTCCGGGACACTGCCTACGAGCAGTACTTC. This sequence encodes CASSLRDTAYEQYF.

V usage is TRBV5-1 and J usage is TRBJ2-5, with 14 bases identical to TRBD2. This CDR3 spans 16 amino acids. Germline-derived CDR1 and CDR2 are SGHRS and YFSETQ. The J segment lost 4 bases and the V segment lost 4 bases, leaving 6 bases of the junction unmatched. DNA for the CDR3: TGCGCCAGCAGCCAGACTAGCGGGGGGGCCCGAGAGACCCAGTACTTC. Its protein is CASSQTSGGARETQYF. Combining the CDR3 with reference TRBV5-1 and TRBJ2-5 gives the whole variable domain KAGVTQTPRYLIKTRGQQVTLSCSPISGHRSVSWYQQTPGQGLQFLFEYFSETQRNKGNFPGRFSGRQFSNSRSEMNVSTLELGDSALYLCASSQTSGGARETQYFGPGTRLLVL.

This chain links TRBV4-1 with TRBJ1-5, with D possibly matching TRBD1 (6 bases). The length of the CDR3 is 19 residues. Germline CDR1 is MGHRA and CDR2 is YSYEKL. V lost 4 bases and J 0 bases, leaving 22 bases between the germline ends. The CDR3 sequence: CASSPNHWTEEYSNQPQHF. In nucleotides, the CDR3 is TGCGCCAGCAGCCCTAACCATTGGACAGAAGAATATAGCAATCAGCCCCAGCATTTT.

This clone was found once. The rearrangement links TRBV5-1 to TRBJ2-5, with TRBD2 identical over 11 bases. The J segment lost 5 bases and the V segment lost 3 bases, leaving 12 bases of the junction unmatched. The CDR3 consists of 17 residues. From germline, CDR1 is SGHRS and CDR2 YFSETQ. CDR3 in DNA: TGCGCCAGCAGCTCGCCTCAACTAGCGGGAGTGAGTGAGACCCAGTACTTC. It codes for CASSSPQLAGVSETQYF.

The chain couples TRBV28 to TRBJ1-1; D perhaps matches TRBD1 (5 bases). Deletions cut 4 bases from V and 9 bases from J, with 21 bases between. The CDR3 runs to 15 residues. Germline assignment: CDR1 MDHEN and CDR2 SYDVKM. CDR3 sequence: CASSYPGPLPPKAFF. The CDR3 nucleotides are TGTGCCAGCAGTTACCCGGGACCCCTGCCCCCGAAAGCTTTCTTT. Full variable domain (rest looked up from reference TRBV28 and TRBJ1-1): DVKVTQSSRYLVKRTGEKVFLECVQDMDHENMFWYRQDPGLGLRLIYFSYDVKMKEKGDIPEGYSVSREKKERFSLILESASTNQTSMYLCASSYPGPLPPKAFFGQGTRLTVV.

The chain joins TRBV11-3 to TRBJ2-7, with D maybe TRBD2 (5 bases). The CDR3 is 13 amino acids. Per the germline V gene, CDR1 is SGHNT and CDR2 is YENEEA. V gave up 1 base and J gave up 3 bases, with 7 bases separating them. The CDR3 DNA reads TGTGCCAGCAGCTTAGCGGGGAGCTACGAGCAGTACTTC. It translates to CASSLAGSYEQYF.

In its sample, this clone was seen a few times. The rearrangement uses TRBV2 and TRBJ1-2; D may be TRBD1 (5 bases). Trimming left V 8 bases short and J 5 bases short, with 12 bases between. The V gene's germline CDR1 is SNHLY and CDR2 FYNNEI. The CDR3 is 12 residues long. Written as DNA, the CDR3 is TGTGCCAGCCCGGGACGAGATTATGGCTACACCTTC. Its translation is CASPGRDYGYTF.

The chain carries TRBV5-1 and TRBJ1-1, with D uncertain. Trimming took 0 bases from V and 1 from J, leaving 7 bases between them. This CDR3 has 14 amino acids. The germline V gene encodes CDR1 SGHRS and CDR2 YFSETQ. For the CDR3, the DNA is TGCGCCAGCAGCTTGGTTCAGGAGAACACTGAAGCTTTCTTT. It codes for CASSLVQENTEAFF.

The sample holds a few counts of this clone. This rearrangement joins TRBV11-2 to TRBJ2-7; 13 nucleotides line up with TRBD2. The ends lost 3 bases at V and 5 bases at J; junction bases unmatched: 7. Germline V lookup: CDR1 SGHAT, CDR2 FQNNGV. The CDR3 is made up of 16 amino acids. CDR3 protein: CASSLGRLAGGHEQYF. The DNA for the CDR3 is TGTGCCAGCAGCTTGGGGAGACTAGCGGGGGGCCACGAGCAGTACTTC.

The chain employs TRBV2 and TRBJ2-5; 11 bases match TRBD1. The end of the DNA is better explained by TRBJ2-7, so the J call may be wrong. Germline V gene sequence: CDR1 SNHLY, CDR2 FYNNEI. This CDR3 comprises 15 residues. CDR3 nucleotide sequence: TGTGCCAGCACGACCGGGACAGGGGGCTCCTACGAGCAGTACTTC. It is translated as CASTTGTGGSYEQYF.

The chain carries TRBV5-4 and TRBJ1-2; 8 bases line up with TRBD1. Germline-derived CDR1 and CDR2 are SGHNT and YYREEE (reference sequence). The CDR3 sequence is 14 residues long. The junction had 9 bases not matched to a gene; V was cut back by 4 bases and J by 7 bases. The DNA of the CDR3 is TGTGCCAGCAGCCAAGAACAGGGGGTTGGTGGCTACACCTTC. Residues: CASSQEQGVGGYTF.

J is TRBJ2-7 and V is TRBV28, with TRBD1 matching 9 bases. The CDR3 is 15 residues long. Germline trimming cut 6 bases from V and 6 bases from J; bases unmatched to any gene: 12. Germline loops: CDR1 MDHEN, CDR2 SYDVKM. The CDR3 nucleotides are TGTGCCAGCAGCTCCCCCCGGACAGGGGACTCCGAGCAGTACTTC. This gives the protein CASSSPRTGDSEQYF.

The rearrangement links TRBV5-8 to TRBJ1-1; possibly TRBD1 for D (5 bases). Trimming pared 4 bases from V and 2 bases from J, leaving 9 bases between. CDR3 size: 13 residues. Per the germline V gene, CDR1 is SGHTS and CDR2 is YDEGEE. CDR3 protein: CASSRGFNTEAFF. DNA for the CDR3: TGTGCCAGCAGCAGGGGATTTAACACTGAAGCTTTCTTT.

The chain combines TRBV5-1 with TRBJ2-7; perhaps TRBD2 as D (6 bases). The germline V gene has CDR1 SGHRS and CDR2 YFSETQ. Trimming removed 1 base at V and 6 bases at J, with 17 bases between. This CDR3 contains 15 residues. DNA for the CDR3: TGCGCCAGCAGCTTGACGGGGAGGTCCGACAGCGAGCAGTACTTC. Translation gives CASSLTGRSDSEQYF.

This chain joins TRBV5-1 and TRBJ1-6; D not resolved. The germline V gene has CDR1 SGHRS and CDR2 YFSETQ. The CDR3 extends over 16 amino acids. Trimming shortened V by 2 bases and J by 5 bases, and 14 bases separated the two germline ends. The CDR3 region has the DNA TGCGCCAGCAGCTTACGGGCATTGGAGGATAATTCACCCCTCCACTTT. Its protein is CASSLRALEDNSPLHF.

This sequence joins TRBV5-4 and TRBJ2-7; 11 bases are a match to TRBD2. In germline, CDR1 is SGHNT, CDR2 YYREEE (reference sequence). This CDR3 contains 17 residues. V gave up 2 bases and J gave up 6 bases; unmatched junction bases: 13. The CDR3 region is CASSFFGVAGGPTEQYF. DNA for the CDR3: TGTGCCAGCAGCTTCTTCGGGGTAGCGGGAGGGCCTACCGAGCAGTACTTC.